These T cell receptor beta chains were read from a single sample in a study of cytomegalovirus exposure and HLA in healthy donors. TCRdb's table, derived via immunoSEQ multiplex PCR, lists solely in-frame clones and lacks some. The profile shows roughly 230,000 clones, roughly 88% of them singletons. The material sequenced was PBMCs. The origin of the receptors is a woman in her 30s in good health and CMV-seronegative. Both conserved end residues are part of each CDR3. Each record gives: clone size, D gene, V gene, J gene, CDR3 protein, CDR3 DNA. D genes are given only for firm matches. Clone sizes are given selectively: once, few, many, or a class where the clone is expanded.

abundance: few
d_gene: NA
v_gene: TRBV29-1
j_gene: TRBJ2-2
CDR3aa: CSVDLVNTGELFF
CDR3nt: TGCAGCGTTGATCTAGTAAACACCGGGGAGCTGTTTTTT

abundance: NA
d_gene: NA
v_gene: TRBV6-5
j_gene: TRBJ2-7
CDR3aa: CASSHSGPPNEQYF
CDR3nt: TGTGCCAGCAGTCACTCCGGGCCGCCGAACGAGCAGTACTTC

abundance: NA
d_gene: TRBD2
v_gene: TRBV7-2
j_gene: TRBJ2-5
CDR3aa: CASRGPGLAGLETQYF
CDR3nt: TGTGCCAGCAGAGGACCGGGACTAGCGGGACTGGAGACCCAGTACTTC

abundance: once
d_gene: TRBD2
v_gene: TRBV29-1
j_gene: TRBJ2-1
CDR3aa: CSAPREGAYNEQFF
CDR3nt: TGCAGCGCCCCCCGGGAGGGGGCCTACAATGAGCAGTTCTTC

abundance: few
d_gene: TRBD1
v_gene: TRBV7-6
j_gene: TRBJ1-1
CDR3aa: CASSLSTRGRGLGTEAFF
CDR3nt: TGTGCCAGCAGCTTATCGACCCGGGGCAGGGGGCTTGGCACTGAAGCTTTCTTT

abundance: NA
d_gene: TRBD2
v_gene: TRBV5-1
j_gene: TRBJ2-7
CDR3aa: CASSLGLAGGQYEQYF
CDR3nt: TGCGCCAGCAGCTTGGGGCTAGCGGGAGGCCAGTACGAGCAGTACTTC

abundance: once
d_gene: TRBD1
v_gene: TRBV7-8
j_gene: TRBJ1-5
CDR3aa: CASSSIRDRGGYGNQPQHF
CDR3nt: TGTGCCAGCAGCTCCATCCGGGACAGGGGAGGATACGGCAATCAGCCCCAGCATTTT

abundance: NA
d_gene: NA
v_gene: TRBV7-2
j_gene: TRBJ2-7
CDR3aa: CASSLVTGYEQYF
CDR3nt: TGTGCCAGCAGCTTAGTGACAGGCTACGAGCAGTACTTC

abundance: NA
d_gene: TRBD2
v_gene: TRBV9
j_gene: TRBJ2-1
CDR3aa: CASSRPAGGPQEQFF
CDR3nt: TGTGCCAGCAGCCGTCCAGCGGGAGGGCCCCAGGAGCAGTTCTTC

abundance: NA
d_gene: TRBD1
v_gene: TRBV7-2
j_gene: TRBJ1-2
CDR3aa: CASSTRGRDGYTF
CDR3nt: TGTGCCAGCAGCACAAGGGGGCGGGATGGCTACACCTTC

abundance: NA
d_gene: NA
v_gene: TRBV7-2
j_gene: TRBJ2-7
CDR3aa: CASSTNRGGVYEQYF
CDR3nt: TGTGCCAGCAGCACGAACAGGGGAGGGGTGTACGAGCAGTACTTC

abundance: NA
d_gene: TRBD2
v_gene: TRBV7-3
j_gene: TRBJ2-1
CDR3aa: CASTPRGLAGVNEQFF
CDR3nt: TGTGCCAGCACCCCACGGGGGCTAGCGGGGGTTAATGAGCAGTTCTTC

abundance: few
d_gene: TRBD1
v_gene: TRBV7-9
j_gene: TRBJ2-2
CDR3aa: CASSPGGPPGELFF
CDR3nt: TGTGCCAGCAGCCCAGGGGGCCCCCCCGGGGAGCTGTTTTTT

abundance: NA
d_gene: TRBD1
v_gene: TRBV4-3
j_gene: TRBJ2-7
CDR3aa: CASSQDTERTGERGSSYEQYF
CDR3nt: TGCGCCAGCAGCCAAGATACGGAACGAACAGGGGAGAGGGGGAGCTCCTACGAGCAGTACTTC

abundance: NA
d_gene: NA
v_gene: TRBV28
j_gene: TRBJ2-7
CDR3aa: CASSPTLGMYEQYF
CDR3nt: TGTGCCAGCAGTCCAACCCTGGGGATGTACGAGCAGTACTTC

abundance: NA
d_gene: NA
v_gene: TRBV30
j_gene: TRBJ2-7
CDR3aa: CAWSVVSSYEQYF
CDR3nt: TGTGCCTGGAGTGTAGTTAGTTCCTACGAGCAGTACTTC

abundance: NA
d_gene: NA
v_gene: TRBV27
j_gene: TRBJ1-1
CDR3aa: CASSFSTGVNTEAFF
CDR3nt: TGTGCCAGCAGTTTTTCGACAGGAGTGAACACTGAAGCTTTCTTT

abundance: few
d_gene: NA
v_gene: TRBV19
j_gene: TRBJ2-3
CDR3aa: CASSIDHDRSDTQYF
CDR3nt: TGTGCCAGTAGTATAGATCACGACAGGTCAGATACGCAGTATTTT

abundance: NA
d_gene: TRBD2
v_gene: TRBV29-1
j_gene: TRBJ2-1
CDR3aa: CSVAVGLQGLAGGSSYNEQFF
CDR3nt: TGCAGCGTTGCGGTGGGACTACAAGGACTAGCGGGAGGGAGCTCCTACAATGAGCAGTTCTTC

abundance: NA
d_gene: NA
v_gene: TRBV2
j_gene: TRBJ1-1
CDR3aa: CASNGQMNTEAFF
CDR3nt: TGTGCCAGCAACGGACAGATGAACACTGAAGCTTTCTTT

abundance: once
d_gene: TRBD1
v_gene: TRBV19
j_gene: TRBJ2-2
CDR3aa: CASSPGTGWGELFF
CDR3nt: TGTGCCAGTAGTCCCGGGACAGGATGGGGGGAGCTGTTTTTT

abundance: NA
d_gene: TRBD2
v_gene: TRBV6-5
j_gene: TRBJ2-3
CDR3aa: CASSITSGSTDTQYF
CDR3nt: TGTGCCAGCAGCATCACTAGCGGGAGCACAGATACGCAGTATTTT

abundance: NA
d_gene: NA
v_gene: TRBV28
j_gene: TRBJ1-4
CDR3aa: CASSPPDRTEKLFF
CDR3nt: TGTGCCAGCAGCCCCCCGGACAGAACAGAAAAACTGTTTTTT

abundance: NA
d_gene: NA
v_gene: TRBV27
j_gene: TRBJ2-3
CDR3aa: CASSLGRSDTQYF
CDR3nt: TGTGCCAGCAGTTTAGGTCGTTCGGATACGCAGTATTTT

abundance: once
d_gene: NA
v_gene: TRBV6-1
j_gene: TRBJ1-2
CDR3aa: CASSEALGANYGYTF
CDR3nt: TGTGCCAGCAGTGAAGCGCTGGGGGCGAACTATGGCTACACCTTC

abundance: NA
d_gene: TRBD2
v_gene: TRBV6-4
j_gene: TRBJ2-7
CDR3aa: CASSDPLAGVFYF
CDR3nt: TGTGCCAGCAGTGACCCACTAGCGGGAGTTTTCTACTTC

abundance: NA
d_gene: NA
v_gene: TRBV29-1
j_gene: TRBJ2-3
CDR3aa: CSVGVADTQYF
CDR3nt: TGCAGCGTAGGCGTGGCAGATACGCAGTATTTT

abundance: NA
d_gene: TRBD2
v_gene: TRBV7-8
j_gene: TRBJ2-7
CDR3aa: CASSLAFAGGWYEQYF
CDR3nt: TGTGCCAGCAGCTTAGCTTTTGCGGGAGGCTGGTACGAGCAGTACTTC

abundance: NA
d_gene: NA
v_gene: TRBV7-6
j_gene: TRBJ2-7
CDR3aa: CASSPRDASYEQYF
CDR3nt: TGTGCCAGCAGCCCCCGGGACGCTTCCTACGAGCAGTACTTC

abundance: NA
d_gene: NA
v_gene: TRBV7-2
j_gene: TRBJ2-7
CDR3aa: CASSLVDGAREQYF
CDR3nt: TGTGCCAGCAGCTTAGTCGATGGGGCCCGGGAGCAGTACTTC

abundance: NA
d_gene: NA
v_gene: TRBV28
j_gene: TRBJ2-2
CDR3aa: CASSFLAPGELFF
CDR3nt: TGTGCCAGCAGTTTTCTAGCCCCCGGGGAGCTGTTTTTT

abundance: once
d_gene: NA
v_gene: TRBV5-1
j_gene: TRBJ2-7
CDR3aa: CASSSHRTYEQYF
CDR3nt: TGCGCCAGCAGTTCACATAGGACCTACGAGCAGTACTTC

abundance: NA
d_gene: NA
v_gene: TRBV4-3
j_gene: TRBJ2-7
CDR3aa: CASSQEAGQPYEQYF
CDR3nt: TGCGCCAGCAGCCAGGAGGCGGGACAACCCTACGAGCAGTACTTC

abundance: NA
d_gene: NA
v_gene: TRBV28
j_gene: TRBJ1-3
CDR3aa: CASSLTGQTGYF
CDR3nt: TGTGCCAGCAGTTTAACCGGCCAGACGGGATATTTT

abundance: NA
d_gene: NA
v_gene: TRBV7-9
j_gene: TRBJ2-7
CDR3aa: CASSSVSSYEQYF
CDR3nt: TGTGCCAGCAGCTCGGTTAGCTCCTACGAGCAGTACTTC

abundance: NA
d_gene: NA
v_gene: TRBV5-1
j_gene: TRBJ2-1
CDR3aa: CASSMTGYNEQFF
CDR3nt: TGCGCCAGCAGCATGACAGGCTACAATGAGCAGTTCTTC

abundance: NA
d_gene: NA
v_gene: TRBV18
j_gene: TRBJ2-1
CDR3aa: CASSPGGAPHNEQFF
CDR3nt: TGTGCCAGCTCACCAGGCGGAGCCCCTCACAATGAGCAGTTCTTC